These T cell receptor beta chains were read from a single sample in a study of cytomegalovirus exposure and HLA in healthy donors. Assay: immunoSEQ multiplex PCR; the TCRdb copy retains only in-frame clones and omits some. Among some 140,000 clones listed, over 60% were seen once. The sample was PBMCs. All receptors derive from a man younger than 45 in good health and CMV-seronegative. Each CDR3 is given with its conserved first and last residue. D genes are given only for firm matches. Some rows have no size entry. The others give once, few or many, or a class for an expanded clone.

DNA: TGTGCCAGCACCCTCAGGGGGTACGGGGAGCTGTTTTTT; CDR3: CASTLRGYGELFF; D: TRBD1; V: TRBV13; J: TRBJ2-2; length: 13; size: -
DNA: TGTGCCAGTTCACCCCGGAGGACAGGGGCTGAGTATAGCAATCAGCCCCAGCATTTT; CDR3: CASSPRRTGAEYSNQPQHF; D: TRBD1; V: TRBV2; J: TRBJ1-5; length: 19; size: few
DNA: TGTGCCAGCAGTGAAGCGCCTGGGGGGGGGAGCGAGACCCAGTACTTC; CDR3: CASSEAPGGGSETQYF; D: TRBD2; V: TRBV6-1; J: TRBJ2-5; length: 16; size: -
DNA: TGTGCCAGCAGCTTAGCCTTGACTAGCGAGTACGAGCAGTACTTC; CDR3: CASSLALTSEYEQYF; D: TRBD2; V: TRBV7-2; J: TRBJ2-7; length: 15; size: -
DNA: TGCAGCGTTGAGGGGGCCTTGAACACTGAAGCTTTCTTT; CDR3: CSVEGALNTEAFF; D: -; V: TRBV29-1; J: TRBJ1-1; length: 13; size: -
DNA: TGTGCCAGCGGACATAGCAATCAGCCCCAGCATTTT; CDR3: CASGHSNQPQHF; D: -; V: TRBV27; J: TRBJ1-5; length: 12; size: -
DNA: TGTGCCAGCAGTAAGAACCAGGGGAGTGGAGAGACCCAGTACTTC; CDR3: CASSKNQGSGETQYF; D: -; V: TRBV28; J: TRBJ2-5; length: 15; size: -
DNA: TGTGCCAGCAAGGGGAGGAGAGGGCTAGCGGGACGCAATGAGCAGTTCTTC; CDR3: CASKGRRGLAGRNEQFF; D: TRBD2; V: TRBV27; J: TRBJ2-1; length: 17; size: -
DNA: TGCGCCAGCAGCGCGGGACAGGGGGGAGAGGAAAAACTGTTTTTT; CDR3: CASSAGQGGEEKLFF; D: TRBD1; V: TRBV5-1; J: TRBJ1-4; length: 15; size: -
DNA: TGTGCCAGCAGCTTAGGCGGACAGGGCAACTATGGCTACACCTTC; CDR3: CASSLGGQGNYGYTF; D: TRBD1; V: TRBV13; J: TRBJ1-2; length: 15; size: -
DNA: TGTGCTAGCAGCACGACTAGCGGAGCGAACACCGGGGAGCTGTTTTTT; CDR3: CASSTTSGANTGELFF; D: TRBD2; V: TRBV7-7; J: TRBJ2-2; length: 16; size: few
DNA: TGTGCCAGCAGCTTGGACCCAGGGGACCATGAGCAGTTCTTC; CDR3: CASSLDPGDHEQFF; D: -; V: TRBV5-4; J: TRBJ2-1; length: 14; size: -
DNA: TGCAGCGTTGGGGCAGCTTACAATGAGCAGTTCTTC; CDR3: CSVGAAYNEQFF; D: -; V: TRBV29-1; J: TRBJ2-1; length: 12; size: -
DNA: TGTGCCAGCAGTCCGGGAGCGGGGAACACAGATACGCAGTATTTT; CDR3: CASSPGAGNTDTQYF; D: TRBD2; V: TRBV6-4; J: TRBJ2-3; length: 15; size: few
DNA: TGCGCCAGCAGCCGACTAGCGGGATCCCTCCAAGAGACCCAGTACTTC; CDR3: CASSRLAGSLQETQYF; D: TRBD2; V: TRBV5-1; J: TRBJ2-5; length: 16; size: -
DNA: TGCGCCAGCAGCGCGGGACAGGGAGTAGGCGAGCAGTACTTC; CDR3: CASSAGQGVGEQYF; D: TRBD1; V: TRBV5-1; J: TRBJ2-7; length: 14; size: -
DNA: TGTGCCAGCAGTGAGGAAGCGGGAGATGCAGATACGCAGTATTTT; CDR3: CASSEEAGDADTQYF; D: TRBD2; V: TRBV6-4; J: TRBJ2-3; length: 15; size: -
DNA: TGTGCCAGCAGCCCACGACGAGGCAGCTTGAACACTGAAGCTTTCTTT; CDR3: CASSPRRGSLNTEAFF; D: -; V: TRBV7-9; J: TRBJ1-1; length: 16; size: -
DNA: TGTGCCAGCAGCTTAGGACGCTCGGGGACCCAGTACTTC; CDR3: CASSLGRSGTQYF; D: -; V: TRBV7-2; J: TRBJ2-5; length: 13; size: -
DNA: TGTGCCAGTAGTGGCAGGGGTGGAGAGACCCAGTACTTC; CDR3: CASSGRGGETQYF; D: -; V: TRBV19; J: TRBJ2-5; length: 13; size: once
DNA: TGTGCCAGCAGCAACCAGGGGGGCACTGAAGCTTTCTTT; CDR3: CASSNQGGTEAFF; D: TRBD1; V: TRBV7-9; J: TRBJ1-1; length: 13; size: few
DNA: TGTGCCAGCAGCCTGGGGGGGGGAGGCAATCAGCCCCAGCATTTT; CDR3: CASSLGGGGNQPQHF; D: -; V: TRBV9; J: TRBJ1-5; length: 15; size: -
DNA: TGTGCCAGCAGCCCGGGGGGGAGTAACTATGGCTACACCTTC; CDR3: CASSPGGSNYGYTF; D: -; V: TRBV7-3; J: TRBJ1-2; length: 14; size: -
DNA: TGTGCCAGCAGCTTGGCCGGGACAGGGGCCTACGAGCAGTACTTC; CDR3: CASSLAGTGAYEQYF; D: TRBD1; V: TRBV5-4; J: TRBJ2-7; length: 15; size: once
DNA: TGTGCCAGCAGCGTAGCTTCAGACTGGACCTACGAGCAGTACTTC; CDR3: CASSVASDWTYEQYF; D: -; V: TRBV9; J: TRBJ2-7; length: 15; size: -
DNA: TGTGCCAGCAGCTTACAGGGGGTGAACACTGAAGCTTTCTTT; CDR3: CASSLQGVNTEAFF; D: TRBD1; V: TRBV27; J: TRBJ1-1; length: 14; size: -
DNA: TGTGCCAGCAGTGAAGCTCTGGGACAGGGACACAATGAGCAGTTCTTC; CDR3: CASSEALGQGHNEQFF; D: TRBD1; V: TRBV6-1; J: TRBJ2-1; length: 16; size: many
DNA: TGTGCCAGCAGCTTCGTCGGGGGGTCCTACAATGAGCAGTTCTTC; CDR3: CASSFVGGSYNEQFF; D: TRBD2; V: TRBV7-9; J: TRBJ2-1; length: 15; size: once
DNA: TGTGCCAGCAGCCCTCCGACTAGAACCTACGAGCAGTACTTC; CDR3: CASSPPTRTYEQYF; D: -; V: TRBV7-8; J: TRBJ2-7; length: 14; size: -
DNA: TGCGCCAGCAGCTTACCAGGGGGAGGAGAGACCCAGTACTTC; CDR3: CASSLPGGGETQYF; D: -; V: TRBV5-1; J: TRBJ2-5; length: 14; size: -
DNA: TGTGCCAGCAGCCAAGGGGCGGGCGGCTCCTACAATGAGCAGTTCTTC; CDR3: CASSQGAGGSYNEQFF; D: -; V: TRBV4-2; J: TRBJ2-1; length: 16; size: few
DNA: TGTGCTAGCAGCTTAAGGCTAGGACAAGAAGAGACCCAGTACTTC; CDR3: CASSLRLGQEETQYF; D: -; V: TRBV7-7; J: TRBJ2-5; length: 15; size: -
DNA: TGTGCCAGCAGCTCACGACAGGGGACCCTACTCGAGCAGTACTTC; CDR3: CASSSRQGTLLEQYF; D: TRBD1; V: TRBV7-8; J: TRBJ2-7; length: 15; size: -
DNA: TGCGCCAGCAGCCAGATTCCCGACACCTATCAGCCCCAGCATTTT; CDR3: CASSQIPDTYQPQHF; D: -; V: TRBV4-1; J: TRBJ1-5; length: 15; size: -
DNA: TGCGCCAGCAGTCACATCGGACAGGGTTACGAGCAGTACTTC; CDR3: CASSHIGQGYEQYF; D: TRBD1; V: TRBV23-1; J: TRBJ2-7; length: 14; size: -
DNA: TGTGCCAGCAGTTATCTGGACACCGACAATGAGCAGTTCTTC; CDR3: CASSYLDTDNEQFF; D: -; V: TRBV27; J: TRBJ2-1; length: 14; size: -
DNA: TGTGCCAGCTCACGGACTAGCAGCCAAGAGACCCAGTACTTC; CDR3: CASSRTSSQETQYF; D: TRBD2; V: TRBV18; J: TRBJ2-5; length: 14; size: once
DNA: TGTGCCAGCATATCGTCCGAGCAGTACTTC; CDR3: CASISSEQYF; D: -; V: TRBV25-1; J: TRBJ2-7; length: 10; size: -
DNA: TGTGCCAGCGGCTCATCGGGAGGTTGGGGACGGACCACCGGGGAGCTGTTTTTT; CDR3: CASGSSGGWGRTTGELFF; D: TRBD2; V: TRBV4-2; J: TRBJ2-2; length: 18; size: -
DNA: TGTGCCAGCAGCGTAGGGTCCAGGGCCGGCTATGGCTACACCTTC; CDR3: CASSVGSRAGYGYTF; D: -; V: TRBV9; J: TRBJ1-2; length: 15; size: -
DNA: TGTGCCACCTCGACACAGCAAGAGACCCAGTACTTC; CDR3: CATSTQQETQYF; D: -; V: TRBV19; J: TRBJ2-5; length: 12; size: few
DNA: TGTGCCAGCAGAATAGGTAGGGGAACCGAGGGACTGCATGAGCAGTTCTTC; CDR3: CASRIGRGTEGLHEQFF; D: -; V: TRBV11-2; J: TRBJ2-1; length: 17; size: -
DNA: TGCGCCAGCAGCCCGGAGGAGGGACTATCTATCTACGAGCAGTACTTC; CDR3: CASSPEEGLSIYEQYF; D: TRBD2; V: TRBV5-1; J: TRBJ2-7; length: 16; size: -
DNA: TGTGCCAGCAGCCCAAGGGAGGGCTCCTACAATGAGCAGTTCTTC; CDR3: CASSPREGSYNEQFF; D: TRBD2; V: TRBV11-3; J: TRBJ2-1; length: 15; size: -
DNA: TGTGCCACCAGCAGAGATCCAGGGGATCAGCCCCAGCATTTT; CDR3: CATSRDPGDQPQHF; D: -; V: TRBV15; J: TRBJ1-5; length: 14; size: -
DNA: TGTGCCAGCAGTTTATTAGGGGAGGAGAACACTGAAGCTTTCTTT; CDR3: CASSLLGEENTEAFF; D: -; V: TRBV28; J: TRBJ1-1; length: 15; size: -
DNA: TGTGCAAGTCGCTTTAGACAGGGGGCTGGAGAAAAACTGTTTTTT; CDR3: CASRFRQGAGEKLFF; D: -; V: TRBV12-2; J: TRBJ1-4; length: 15; size: -
DNA: TGTGCCAGCAGCCATTCTCGCGGGGCTTCCGAGCAGTACTTC; CDR3: CASSHSRGASEQYF; D: -; V: TRBV14; J: TRBJ2-7; length: 14; size: -
DNA: TGTGCCAGCAGCTATAATCTAGCGGGAGCCCCCACAGATACGCAGTATTTT; CDR3: CASSYNLAGAPTDTQYF; D: TRBD2; V: TRBV13; J: TRBJ2-3; length: 17; size: -
DNA: TGTGCCAGCAGCTTAGCGGGAGCGGGAGAGACCCAGTACTTC; CDR3: CASSLAGAGETQYF; D: -; V: TRBV7-9; J: TRBJ2-5; length: 14; size: -
DNA: TGTGCCAGTAGTATAGTGGACAGCTTCTATGGCTACACCTTC; CDR3: CASSIVDSFYGYTF; D: -; V: TRBV19; J: TRBJ1-2; length: 14; size: -
DNA: TGTGCCAGTAGCCGCCCAAACAGGGGAGAGACCCAGTACTTC; CDR3: CASSRPNRGETQYF; D: TRBD1; V: TRBV19; J: TRBJ2-5; length: 14; size: -
DNA: TGTGCCAGCTCACCTCAAGGACAGGGACTCTATGGCTACACCTTC; CDR3: CASSPQGQGLYGYTF; D: TRBD1; V: TRBV18; J: TRBJ1-2; length: 15; size: -
DNA: TGCAGCGTTGAAGGGGCCAGTTCCGGAGATACGCAGTATTTT; CDR3: CSVEGASSGDTQYF; D: -; V: TRBV29-1; J: TRBJ2-3; length: 14; size: -
DNA: TGTGCCAGCATAATAAGCGGGAGTAGCTCCTACGAGCAGTACTTC; CDR3: CASIISGSSSYEQYF; D: TRBD2; V: TRBV2; J: TRBJ2-7; length: 15; size: -
DNA: TGTGCCATCAGTGGACAGGGGGGATACGAGCAGTACTTC; CDR3: CAISGQGGYEQYF; D: TRBD1; V: TRBV10-3; J: TRBJ2-7; length: 13; size: few
DNA: TGTGCCAGCAGCTTCGGACAGACCGGAAACACCATATATTTT; CDR3: CASSFGQTGNTIYF; D: -; V: TRBV7-8; J: TRBJ1-3; length: 14; size: -
DNA: TGTGCCAGCAGTTACTCTCAGGGGAGTGAAGCTTTCTTT; CDR3: CASSYSQGSEAFF; D: -; V: TRBV6-6; J: TRBJ1-1; length: 13; size: few
DNA: TGTGCCTGGGACAGGTCGGGGACTGAAGCTTTCTTT; CDR3: CAWDRSGTEAFF; D: -; V: TRBV30; J: TRBJ1-1; length: 12; size: -
DNA: TGTGCCAGCAGCTATAGCCCTACTACCTACGAGCAGTACTTC; CDR3: CASSYSPTTYEQYF; D: -; V: TRBV27; J: TRBJ2-7; length: 14; size: -